A single sample is the source of the 16 T cell receptor beta chains below, sequenced in a study of T cells in women clearing cervical HPV infection. The table came from immunoSEQ multiplex PCR; TCRdb's copy has only in-frame clones and leaves some out. The listing contains tens of thousands of clones. Sequencing was performed on blood buffy coat. The source of these receptors is a woman aged 18 to 75 with a cervical HPV16 infection that either progressed to CIN3+ or cleared (not recorded which).

On this clone itself: The DNA ends 3 residues before the CDR3 does, and the rest of the CDR3 is filled in from the germline J gene. The V gene is TRBV18, the J gene TRBJ1-2, with 11 bases matching TRBD1. The CDR3 runs to 14 residues. CDR1 is KGHSH and CDR2 is LQKENI in the germline V gene. Partial CDR3 DNA: TGTGCCAGCTCACCACAGGACAGGGGGCACGAC. It codes for CASSPQDRGHD. The CDR3 reads in full as CASSPQDRGHDYTF.

A note on this clone: The CDR3 goes on 3 residues after the read ends, and that part is filled in from the germline J gene. The rearrangement links TRBV7-8 to TRBJ1-5; D is perhaps TRBD1 (6 bases). Trimming shortened V by 5 bases and J by 3 bases, and 17 bases separated the two germline ends. The CDR3 length is 16 residues. Germline CDR1 reads SGHVS; CDR2 reads FQNEAQ. CDR3 in amino acids: CASSPPLTGYNQPQHF. The CDR3 DNA, read in part, is TGTGCCAGCAGCCCACCACTGACAGGCTACAATCAGCCC.

About this clone: The read is 3 residues too short to cover the CDR3 end, so that end is filled in from the germline J gene. V is TRBV29-1 and J is TRBJ2-3; 8 bases agree with TRBD2. Germline V lookup: CDR1 SQVTM, CDR2 ANQGSEA. The CDR3 extends over 18 amino acids. The CDR3 reads CSVAPEELSGSLQETQYF. The part of the CDR3 DNA that was read is TGCAGCGTTGCCCCGGAGGAATTGAGCGGGAGTTTACAAGAGACG.

Of note for this clone: A junction end diverges from the germline sequence, so it may reflect a read error. The observed sequence ends 3 residues before the CDR3 terminus, with the missing tail filled in from the germline J gene. Different DNA sequences within this sample yield the same CDR3. The chain recombines TRBV30 with TRBJ1-3; D is perhaps TRBD1 (5 bases). CDR3 length: 15 residues. Germline loops: CDR1 GTSNPN, CDR2 SVGIG (reference sequence). The DNA read from the CDR3 is TGTGCCTCCCTCATTGGACAAAACTCTGGAAACACA. It specifies CASLIGQNSGNT. The CDR3, in full, reads CASLIGQNSGNTIYF. The full variable domain, in which reference TRBV30 and TRBJ1-3 provide the parts outside the CDR3, is SQTIHQWPATLVQPVGSPLSLECTVEGTSNPNLYWYRQAAGRGLQLLFYSVGIGQISSEVPQNLSASRPQDRQFILSSKKLLLSDSGFYLCASLIGQNSGNTIYFGEGSWLTVV.

As regards this clone: At one end, the junction sequence differs from germline, possibly due to a read error. The read ends 3 residues before the CDR3 terminus; that terminus is restored from the germline J gene. This chain uses TRBV4-1 with TRBJ2-7, with D possibly matching TRBD2 (6 bases). This CDR3 region has 15 residues. Looked up from germline, CDR1 is MGHRA and CDR2 is YSYEKL. The CDR3 loop reads CTSTHDSGRSYEQYF. The CDR3 DNA, read in part, is TGCACCAGCACGCACGACAGCGGGCGATCCTACGAG.

To note about this clone: The CDR3 end falls 3 residues outside the read, so it is completed with the germline J gene. The rearrangement links TRBV6-2 or TRBV6-3 to TRBJ1-6; D not certain. CDR1 and CDR2 (germline): MNHEY, SVGEGT. The CDR3 spans 12 residues. The V end was cut by 2 bases, the J end by 11 bases, with 7 bases between. The covered CDR3 bases are TGTGCCAGCAGTTACCCCCAGGCACCC. Amino acid sequence: CASSYPQAP. The entire CDR3 is CASSYPQAPLHF.

Concerning this clone itself: With the read ending 3 residues before the CDR3 end, the germline J gene is used to fill in that end. The chain uses TRBV10-1 and TRBJ1-3, with D possibly matching TRBD1 (5 bases). The germline V gene has CDR1 WNHNN and CDR2 SYGVQD (reference sequence). There are 14 residues in the CDR3. The V gene lost 4 bases and the J gene lost 2 bases, with 9 bases spanning the gap. The CDR3 region is CASSATRAGNTIYF. Partial CDR3 DNA: TGCGCCAGCAGTGCCACCAGGGCTGGAAACACC.

In regard to this clone: The read stops 3 residues short of the end of the CDR3; the missing end is completed from the germline J gene. The chain joins TRBV5-3 to TRBJ2-2, with 7 bases that match TRBD2. TRBV5-3 is reported as an ORF; its role is uncertain. V was pared by 4 bases and J by 3 bases, with 9 bases of the junction left unmatched. The CDR3 covers 16 residues. The covered CDR3 bases are TGTGCCAGAAGCCCGGCTAGCGGCGCCTACACCGGGGAG. It specifies CARSPASGAYTGE. The whole CDR3 sequence is CARSPASGAYTGELFF.

Comment on this clone: The DNA ends 3 residues before the CDR3 does, and the rest of the CDR3 is filled in from the germline J gene. The rearrangement joins TRBV20-1 to TRBJ1-4, with D perhaps TRBD1 (5 bases). The V gene's germline CDR1 is DFQATT and CDR2 SNEGSKA (reference sequence). This CDR3 spans 13 amino acids. V lost 5 bases, J lost 1 base, and 8 bases lay in between. The sequenced CDR3 bases are TGCAGTGCTGCCAGGGTAACTAATGAAAAA. It specifies CSAARVTNEK. The whole CDR3 protein reads CSAARVTNEKLFF.

As concerns this clone: The read halts 3 residues ahead of the CDR3 end, with the missing end drawn from the germline J gene. The V gene is TRBV4-2, the J gene TRBJ1-1; 10 bases are shared with TRBD1. V shed 1 base, J shed 7 bases, and the junction held 6 bases outside the gene matches. The CDR3 has 15 residues. Germline V lookup: CDR1 LGHNA, CDR2 YNFKEQ. The CDR3 here is CASSQADRGYGEAFF. The part of the CDR3 DNA that was read is TGTGCCAGCAGCCAAGCGGACAGGGGGTACGGTGAA.

Notes on this clone: The CDR3 end falls 3 residues outside the read, so it is completed with the germline J gene. The chain recombines TRBV2 with TRBJ2-4; the D gene is possibly TRBD1 (6 bases). Germline lookup yields CDR1 SNHLY and CDR2 FYNNEI. The CDR3 runs 16 residues. Trimming pared 3 bases from V and 1 base from J, leaving 13 bases between. The CDR3 DNA, read in part, is TGTGCCAGCAGTGATGGTAGGGGGTGGGCCAAAAACATT. Its translation is CASSDGRGWAKNI. The whole CDR3 protein is CASSDGRGWAKNIQYF. Looking up the rest from reference TRBV2 and TRBJ2-4 gives the full variable domain: EPEVTQTPSHQVTQMGQEVILRCVPISNHLYFYWYRQILGQKVEFLVSFYNNEISEKSEIFDDQFSVERPDGSNFTLKIRSTKLEDSAMYFCASSDGRGWAKNIQYFGAGTRLSVL.

Concerning this clone itself: With the read ending 3 residues before the CDR3 end, the germline J gene is used to fill in that end. The J gene is TRBJ2-7, the V gene TRBV5-5; 10 nucleotides agree with TRBD2. CDR1 is SGHKS and CDR2 is YYEKEE in the germline V gene (reference sequence). The ends lost 4 bases at V and 4 bases at J; junction bases unmatched: 8. CDR3 length equals 15 residues. The CDR3 DNA, read in part, is TGTGCCAGCAGCAAAGCCTCTAGCGGGAGATACGAG. This codes for CASSKASSGRYE. The full CDR3 protein is CASSKASSGRYEQYF.

Notes on this clone: The read ends 3 residues shy of where the CDR3 ends; the end is completed using the germline J gene. The chain couples TRBV5-8 to TRBJ1-2, with D possibly matching TRBD1 (5 bases). The CDR3 consists of 14 residues. Germline V gene sequence: CDR1 SGHTS, CDR2 YDEGEE. Between the trimmed V and J ends, which lost 0 bases and 5 bases, there was a span of 11 bases. The CDR3 loop is CASSLAAGEYGYTF. Incomplete CDR3 DNA: TGTGCCAGCAGCTTGGCCGCGGGGGAGTATGGC.

As for this clone: The read falls 3 residues short of the CDR3 end, and the missing part is taken from the germline J gene. The rearrangement uses TRBV7-2 and TRBJ1-2, with 8 bases identical to TRBD1. After removal of 5 bases from V and 2 bases from J, the junction contained 7 bases not matched to a gene. Germline lookup yields CDR1 SGHTA and CDR2 FQGNSA. The CDR3 runs to 15 residues. The DNA read from the CDR3 is TGTGCCAGCAGCCGCGGTACAGGGGGGAACTATGGC. As protein: CASSRGTGGNYG. In full, the CDR3 reads CASSRGTGGNYGYTF. Looking up the rest from reference TRBV7-2 and TRBJ1-2 gives the full variable domain: GAGVSQSPSNKVTEKGKDVELRCDPISGHTALYWYRQSLGQGLEFLIYFQGNSAPDKSGLPSDRFSAERTGGSVSTLTIQRTQQEDSAVYLCASSRGTGGNYGYTFGSGTRLTVV.

On this clone: Relative to the germline gene, one junction end is altered; a read error may explain this. Read data end 3 residues before the CDR3 end; the end is taken from the germline J gene. Other DNA sequences in the same sample also yield this CDR3. This chain joins TRBV30 and TRBJ1-3; the D gene is possibly TRBD1 (6 bases). The CDR3 is 14 residues long. Germline V gene sequence: CDR1 GTSNPN, CDR2 SVGIG (reference sequence). The CDR3 region is CAWSVQGSGNTIYF. The CDR3 DNA, read in part, is TGTGCCTGGAGTGTACAGGGCTCTGGAAACACA.

Of note for this clone: The CDR3 goes on 3 residues after the read ends, and that part is filled in from the germline J gene. This chain links TRBV2 with TRBJ1-5; D is undetermined. This CDR3 has 14 residues. Germline assignment: CDR1 SNHLY and CDR2 FYNNEI. The V gene lost 0 bases and the J gene lost 7 bases, with 10 bases spanning the gap. The CDR3 protein is CASSEARVEQPQHF. The sequenced CDR3 bases are TGTGCCAGCAGTGAAGCGAGGGTAGAGCAGCCC.